Following are 7 T cell receptor beta chains from one sample sequenced in a study of CD8 T cells in ankylosing spondylitis. MiXCR, applied by TCRdb to the 5' RACE reads, yields one record per CDR3 protein. Among about 90,000 distinct CDR3 sequences listed, roughly 27% were seen once. The source material was blood, either unsorted or a sorted T cell fraction (not recorded which). The receptors stem from a male donor with ankylosing spondylitis or in good health (not recorded which).

V gene TRBV10-3 combines with J gene TRBJ1-6; D unclear. Trimming pared 6 bases from V and 7 bases from J, leaving 10 bases between. There are 13 residues in the CDR3. The germline V gene encodes CDR1 ENHRY and CDR2 SYGVKD. The CDR3 sequence is CAIRGQENSPLHF. DNA for the CDR3: TGTGCCATCAGAGGGCAGGAGAATTCACCCCTCCACTTT.

The gene calls are TRBV5-1 and TRBJ2-5; the D call may be TRBD1 or TRBD2 (5 bases each). The V and J ends lost 4 bases and 9 bases respectively, with 19 bases between them. The CDR3 spans 14 residues. Germline lookup yields CDR1 SGHRS and CDR2 YFSETQ. The chain's CDR3 is CASSPGPSIEAQYF. CDR3 coding DNA: TGCGCCAGCAGCCCGGGACCGTCCATTGAGGCCCAGTACTTC.

The chain recombines TRBV28 with TRBJ1-5; 8 nucleotides line up with TRBD1. V was clipped by 6 bases and J by 4 bases; unmatched bases: 5. Germline-derived CDR1 and CDR2 are MDHEN and SYDVKM. The CDR3 consists of 14 residues. For the CDR3, the DNA is TGTGCCAGCAGAGCGGACAGGGATAATCAGCCCCAGCATTTT. It is translated as CASRADRDNQPQHF. Full variable domain (rest looked up from reference TRBV28 and TRBJ1-5): DVKVTQSSRYLVKRTGEKVFLECVQDMDHENMFWYRQDPGLGLRLIYFSYDVKMKEKGDIPEGYSVSREKKERFSLILESASTNQTSMYLCASRADRDNQPQHFGDGTRLSIL.

The V gene is TRBV5-1, the J gene TRBJ1-2, with D maybe TRBD1 (5 bases). Germline V gene data show CDR1 as SGHRS and CDR2 as YFSETQ. This CDR3 region has 17 residues. V was trimmed by 2 bases and J by 1 base, leaving 18 bases between them. This CDR3 reads CASSLAGNRIFNYGYTF. CDR3 coding DNA: TGCGCCAGCAGCTTAGCCGGGAACAGGATTTTTAACTATGGCTACACCTTC. The full variable domain, rest sourced from reference TRBV5-1 and TRBJ1-2, is KAGVTQTPRYLIKTRGQQVTLSCSPISGHRSVSWYQQTPGQGLQFLFEYFSETQRNKGNFPGRFSGRQFSNSRSEMNVSTLELGDSALYLCASSLAGNRIFNYGYTFGSGTRLTVV.

The V and J genes are TRBV12-3 or TRBV12-4 and TRBJ2-1; D gene uncertain. There are 10 residues in the CDR3. V lost 6 bases to trimming and J lost 10 bases, with 7 bases between them. The CDR3 is CASSPREQFF. The DNA of the CDR3 is TGTGCCAGCAGCCCCCGGGAGCAGTTCTTC.

This clonotype has only a few counts. J is TRBJ2-3 and V is TRBV20-1, with TRBD2 as a possible D gene (5 bases). This CDR3 region has 16 residues. Looked up from germline, CDR1 is DFQATT and CDR2 is SNEGSKA (reference sequence). Trimming took 0 bases from V and 0 from J, leaving 13 bases between them. CDR3 nucleotide sequence: TGCAGTGCTAGAGATCCCCGAGGGCAGAGCACAGATACGCAGTATTTT. It specifies CSARDPRGQSTDTQYF.

This chain uses TRBV28 with TRBJ2-3; D perhaps matches TRBD1 (5 bases). From germline, CDR1 is MDHEN and CDR2 SYDVKM. V shed 5 bases and J shed 2 bases, with 14 bases lying between them. CDR3 length equals 15 residues. CDR3 residues: CASSPPDKDTDTQYF. As DNA, the CDR3 is TGTGCCAGCAGTCCCCCGGACAAAGACACAGATACGCAGTATTTT.